These 4 T cell receptor beta chains originate from one sample sequenced in a study of blood T cell repertoires in COVID-19. The data were produced by immunoSEQ multiplex PCR, yet TCRdb's version contains in-frame clones alone and is incomplete. In the table there are 150,000 to 200,000 clones, 78% of which are singletons. Sequencing used peripheral blood. The receptors derive from a woman older than 75 with active or convalescent COVID-19.

The chain carries TRBV18 and TRBJ1-5; TRBD1 matches 10 bases. The J segment lost 7 bases and the V segment lost 3 bases, leaving 3 bases of the junction unmatched. The V gene's germline CDR1 is KGHSH and CDR2 LQKENI. The CDR3 extends over 14 amino acids. For the CDR3, the DNA is TGTGCCAGCTCACCGTCGACAGGGGGCCAGCCCCAGCATTTT. Amino acids: CASSPSTGGQPQHF.

The CDR3 loop reads CASSRGFLQGYGYTF. As DNA, the CDR3 is TGTGCCAGTAGTCGGGGCTTTTTACAGGGCTATGGCTACACCTTC. The chain is built from TRBV19 and TRBJ1-2; TRBD1 is a possible D gene (6 bases). CDR1 LNHDA and CDR2 SQIVND come from the germline V gene (reference sequence). The CDR3 has 15 residues. V was shortened by 5 bases and J by 4 bases, with 17 bases between the two germline ends.

This rearrangement joins TRBV9 to TRBJ2-5, with TRBD1 matching 9 bases. The CDR3 has 16 residues. J gave up 4 bases and V 0 bases, and 7 bases lay outside the gene matches. Per germline, CDR1 SGDLS and CDR2 YYNGEE. In DNA form, the CDR3 reads TGTGCCAGCAGCGTAGGCACCGGGACAGGGTTAGAGACCCAGTACTTC. Its protein product is CASSVGTGTGLETQYF.

This chain connects TRBV24-1 to TRBJ2-3; 15 bases are a match to TRBD2. V gave up 4 bases and J gave up 6 bases; unmatched junction bases: 10. The germline V gene has CDR1 KGHDR and CDR2 SFDVKD. This CDR3 is built from 18 residues. CDR3 bases: TGTGCCACCAGTGACCCAGGGACTAGCGGGGGGTATTTGGATACGCAGTATTTT. Encoded protein: CATSDPGTSGGYLDTQYF.